Listed here are 15 T cell receptor beta chains from one sample, sequenced in a study of graft-versus-host responses after intestinal transplantation. This table comes from immunoSEQ multiplex PCR, and its TCRdb copy is limited to in-frame clones, with some not included. The sample holds 75,000 to 100,000 clones; about nine tenths are singletons and the top ten take about 16%. The sequencing here drew on PBMCs, taken approximately 420 days after intestinal transplant. The source of these receptors is a human patient who received an intestinal transplant, so some T cells may come from the graft donor.

V and J are TRBV11-2 and TRBJ1-5; D possibly corresponds to TRBD1 (6 bases). From germline, CDR1 is SGHAT and CDR2 FQNNGV. Trimming removed 4 bases from V and 7 bases from J, with 11 bases in between. The CDR3 spans 13 residues. The CDR3 DNA reads TGTGCCAGCAGCTCGGACAGCTGGCAGCCCCAGCATTTT. Residues: CASSSDSWQPQHF. Together with reference TRBV11-2 and TRBJ1-5, the CDR3 gives the full variable domain: EAGVAQSPRYKIIEKRQSVAFWCNPISGHATLYWYQQILGQGPKLLIQFQNNGVVDDSQLPKDRFSAERLKGVDSTLKIQPAKLEDSAVYLCASSSDSWQPQHFGDGTRLSIL.

This chain joins TRBV7-8 and TRBJ2-5; D is possibly TRBD2 (5 bases). Trimming left V 4 bases short and J 5 bases short, with 20 bases between. Germline V gene sequence: CDR1 SGHVS, CDR2 FQNEAQ. This CDR3 is 16 amino acids long. In nucleotides, the CDR3 is TGTGCCAGCAGCTACCTAGCTTCTAACCCCCAGGAGACCCAGTACTTC. It is translated as CASSYLASNPQETQYF. Full variable domain (rest looked up from reference TRBV7-8 and TRBJ2-5): GAGVSQSPRYKVAKRGQDVALRCDPISGHVSLFWYQQALGQGPEFLTYFQNEAQLDKSGLPSDRFFAERPEGSVSTLKIQRTQQEDSAVYLCASSYLASNPQETQYFGPGTRLLVL.

The chain employs TRBV5-4 and TRBJ1-1, with TRBD1 matching 9 bases. Germline assignment: CDR1 SGHNT and CDR2 YYREEE (reference sequence). The V and J ends lost 0 bases and 1 base, in that order; junction bases with no gene match: 1. The CDR3 consists of 15 residues. Here the CDR3 reads CASSLGGQGNTEAFF. The CDR3 DNA reads TGTGCCAGCAGCTTGGGGGGACAGGGGAACACTGAAGCTTTCTTT.

The chain is built from TRBV6-6 and TRBJ1-2; D not resolved. The CDR3 has 13 residues. Germline V lookup: CDR1 MNHNY, CDR2 SVGAGI (reference sequence). Trimming shortened V by 0 bases and J by 5 bases, and 7 bases separated the two germline ends. CDR3 in amino acids: CASSYSDGYGYTF. For the CDR3, the DNA is TGTGCCAGCAGTTACTCCGACGGATATGGCTACACCTTC.

DNA for the CDR3: TGTGCCAGCAGCTCCACCCGGGGGGCCGACGAGCAGTACTTC. Amino acids: CASSSTRGADEQYF. The rearrangement uses TRBV7-9 and TRBJ2-7; possibly TRBD2 for D (7 bases). CDR1 SEHNR and CDR2 FQNEAQ come from the germline V gene (reference sequence). The CDR3 length is 14 residues. The V end lost 4 bases, the J end lost 5 bases, and 15 bases lay between the germline ends.

This clone was observed a handful of times. The chain carries TRBV6-1 and TRBJ2-3; TRBD2 matches 12 bases. The CDR3 consists of 15 residues. After removal of 4 bases from V and 1 base from J, the junction contained 0 bases not matched to a gene. Looked up from germline, CDR1 is MNHNS and CDR2 is SASEGT. The CDR3 loop reads CASSGLAGGTDTQYF. CDR3 nucleotide sequence: TGTGCCAGCAGTGGACTAGCGGGGGGCACAGATACGCAGTATTTT.

This chain uses TRBV27 with TRBJ2-5, with 7 bases identical to TRBD2. Germline trimming cut 2 bases from V and 2 bases from J; bases unmatched to any gene: 8. In germline, CDR1 is MNHEY, CDR2 SMNVEV (reference sequence). The CDR3 covers 16 residues. This CDR3 is CASSLGRGRGQETQYF. CDR3 bases: TGTGCCAGCAGTTTAGGGCGTGGGAGGGGACAAGAGACCCAGTACTTC.

This clone was counted only a few times. J is TRBJ1-1 and V is TRBV7-4, with D hard to call. This CDR3 has 13 residues. Germline CDR1 SGHVT, CDR2 SQSDAQ. Deletions cut 3 bases from V and 4 bases from J, with 9 bases between. DNA for the CDR3: TGTGCCAGCAGCTTCTCAGGCCCCACTGAAGCTTTCTTT. As protein: CASSFSGPTEAFF.

The chain links TRBV2 to TRBJ1-6; D is uncertain. Trimming pared 5 bases from V and 4 bases from J, leaving 18 bases between. The CDR3 extends over 17 amino acids. CDR1 and CDR2 from the germline V gene are SNHLY and FYNNEI. This CDR3 is CASSSSGPVGYNSPLHF. DNA for the CDR3: TGTGCCAGCAGTTCGTCAGGACCCGTCGGGTATAATTCACCCCTCCACTTT. The whole variable domain, remainder taken from reference TRBV2 and TRBJ1-6, is EPEVTQTPSHQVTQMGQEVILRCVPISNHLYFYWYRQILGQKVEFLVSFYNNEISEKSEIFDDQFSVERPDGSNFTLKIRSTKLEDSAMYFCASSSSGPVGYNSPLHFGNGTRLTVT.

The chain joins TRBV16 to TRBJ1-1; no clear D. This CDR3 region has 12 residues. Per the germline V gene, CDR1 is KGHSY and CDR2 is FQNENV. The ends were cut back, 3 bases at V and 2 bases at J, with 4 bases in the middle. CDR3: CASSHGNTEAFF. CDR3 sequence (DNA): TGTGCCAGCAGCCATGGAAACACTGAAGCTTTCTTT.

The V gene is TRBV6-1, the J gene TRBJ1-2, with TRBD1 matching over 8 bases. The germline V gene encodes CDR1 MNHNS and CDR2 SASEGT. V lost 3 bases and J lost 3; bases outside the gene matches: 9. This CDR3 comprises 16 residues. CDR3 loop: CASSDPPDRADYGYTF. CDR3 sequence (DNA): TGTGCCAGCAGTGATCCCCCGGACAGGGCGGACTATGGCTACACCTTC.

J is TRBJ2-6 and V is TRBV7-2; no reliable D call. The V and J ends lost 11 bases and 0 bases respectively, with 11 bases between them. Looked up from germline, CDR1 is SGHTA and CDR2 is FQGNSA. The CDR3 loop spans 14 amino acids. The CDR3 loop reads CAGRTFSGANVLTF. The CDR3 region has the DNA TGTGCCGGGCGGACCTTCTCTGGGGCCAACGTCCTGACTTTC.

The chain is built from TRBV29-1 and TRBJ1-3; TRBD1 is a possible D gene (5 bases). Germline assignment: CDR1 SQVTM and CDR2 ANQGSEA. The CDR3 contains 17 residues. The V end lost 1 base, the J end lost 0 bases, and 16 bases lay between the germline ends. The CDR3 loop reads CSVEVPEGRVSGNTIYF. In DNA, the CDR3 is TGCAGCGTTGAAGTTCCGGAGGGACGCGTCTCTGGAAACACCATATATTTT.

This sequence joins TRBV18 and TRBJ1-5, with 7 bases lining up with TRBD1. Germline CDR1 and CDR2: KGHSH and LQKENI. This CDR3 comprises 13 residues. V lost 3 bases to trimming and J lost 4 bases; unmatched junction nucleotides: 0. This CDR3 reads CASSPTGNQPQHF. CDR3 in DNA: TGTGCCAGCTCACCGACAGGGAATCAGCCCCAGCATTTT. The full variable domain, rest sourced from reference TRBV18 and TRBJ1-5, is NAGVMQNPRHLVRRRGQEARLRCSPMKGHSHVYWYRQLPEEGLKFMVYLQKENIIDESGMPKERFSAEFPKEGPSILRIQQVVRGDSAAYFCASSPTGNQPQHFGDGTRLSIL.

This clone showed up just a few times. The chain carries TRBV6-6 and TRBJ2-1, with 9 bases that match TRBD2. V lost 10 bases to trimming and J lost 6 bases; unmatched junction nucleotides: 7. Germline lookup yields CDR1 MNHNY and CDR2 SVGAGI (reference sequence). The length of the CDR3 is 13 residues. CDR3 nucleotide sequence: TGTGCCACCAGACTAGCGGTCACCAATGAGCAGTTCTTC. This codes for CATRLAVTNEQFF.